This entry concerns a single T cell receptor beta chain. This record comes from a study of T cell responses to AZD1222 COVID-19 vaccine. V lost 2 bases to trimming and J lost 4 bases; unmatched junction nucleotides: 7. The CDR3 is 15 residues long. CDR1 is SGHTS and CDR2 is YDEGEE in the germline V gene. The repertoire was sequenced with immunoSEQ multiplex PCR; TCRdb's copy has only in-frame clones and lacks some. The repertoire includes about 93,000 clones, over 85% of them detected once, and 2.5% to 3% sits in the top ten. The origin of this receptor is an adult in good health. This specimen consisted of peripheral blood, obtained on day 0 of MenACWY control vaccination. The J gene is TRBJ1-1, the V gene TRBV5-8, with TRBD1 identical over 8 bases. CDR3 amino acids: CASSFWTGQGTEAFF. The CDR3 coding sequence is TGTGCCAGCAGCTTCTGGACAGGGCAGGGCACTGAAGCTTTCTTT.